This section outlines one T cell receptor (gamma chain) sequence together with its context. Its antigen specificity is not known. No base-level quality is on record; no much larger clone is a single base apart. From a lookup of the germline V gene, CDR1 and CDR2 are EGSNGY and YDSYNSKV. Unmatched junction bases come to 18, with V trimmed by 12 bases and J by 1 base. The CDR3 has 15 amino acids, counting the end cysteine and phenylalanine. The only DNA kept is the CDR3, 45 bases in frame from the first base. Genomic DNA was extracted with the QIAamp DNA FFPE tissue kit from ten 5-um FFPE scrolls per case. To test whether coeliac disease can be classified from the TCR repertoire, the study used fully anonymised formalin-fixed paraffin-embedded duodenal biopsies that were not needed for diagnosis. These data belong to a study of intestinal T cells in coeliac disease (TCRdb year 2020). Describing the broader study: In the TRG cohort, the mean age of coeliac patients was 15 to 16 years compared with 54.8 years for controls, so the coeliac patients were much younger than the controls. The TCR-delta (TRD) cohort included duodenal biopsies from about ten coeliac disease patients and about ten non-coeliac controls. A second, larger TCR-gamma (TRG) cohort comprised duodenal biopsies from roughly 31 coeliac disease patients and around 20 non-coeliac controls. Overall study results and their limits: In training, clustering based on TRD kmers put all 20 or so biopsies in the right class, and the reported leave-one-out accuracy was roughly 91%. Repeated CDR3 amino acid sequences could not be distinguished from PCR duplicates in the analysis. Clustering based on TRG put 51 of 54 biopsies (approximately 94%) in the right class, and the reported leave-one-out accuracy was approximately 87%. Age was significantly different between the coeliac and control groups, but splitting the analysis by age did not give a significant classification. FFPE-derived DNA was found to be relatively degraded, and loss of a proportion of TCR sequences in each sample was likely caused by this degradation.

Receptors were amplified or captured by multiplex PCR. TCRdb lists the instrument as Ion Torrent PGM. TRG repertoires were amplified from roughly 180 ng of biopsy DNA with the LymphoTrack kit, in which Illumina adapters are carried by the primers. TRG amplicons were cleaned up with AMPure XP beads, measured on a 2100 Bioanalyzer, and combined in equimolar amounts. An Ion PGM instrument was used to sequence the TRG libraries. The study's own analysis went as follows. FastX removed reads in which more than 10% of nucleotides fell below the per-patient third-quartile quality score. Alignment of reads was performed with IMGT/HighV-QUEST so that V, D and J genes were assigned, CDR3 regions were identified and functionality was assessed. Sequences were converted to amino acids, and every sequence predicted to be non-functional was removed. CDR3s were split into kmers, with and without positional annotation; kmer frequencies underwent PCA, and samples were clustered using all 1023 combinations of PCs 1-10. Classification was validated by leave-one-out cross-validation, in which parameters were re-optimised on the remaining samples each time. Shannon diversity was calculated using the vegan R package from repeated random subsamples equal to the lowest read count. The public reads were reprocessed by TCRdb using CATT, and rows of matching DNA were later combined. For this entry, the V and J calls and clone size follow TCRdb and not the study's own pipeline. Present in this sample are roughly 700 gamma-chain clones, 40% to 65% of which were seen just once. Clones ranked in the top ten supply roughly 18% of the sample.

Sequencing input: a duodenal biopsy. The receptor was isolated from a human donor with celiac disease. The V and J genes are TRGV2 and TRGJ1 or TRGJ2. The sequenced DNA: TGTGCCCACCTGGGGACGGCCCTAAATTATTATAAGAAACTCTTT. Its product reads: CAHLGTALNYYKKLF.